This T cell receptor (beta chain) was retrieved from a study of cytomegalovirus exposure and HLA in healthy donors. After removal of 1 base from V and 7 bases from J, the junction contained 5 bases not matched to a gene. CDR1 MNHNS and CDR2 SASEGT come from the germline V gene. This CDR3 contains 15 residues. PCR amplification relied on 60 Vbeta primers (plus 13 Jbeta primers). Assay used: immunoSEQ multiplex PCR; TCRdb lists only in-frame clones, some missing. This table holds about 75,000 clones. Material for sequencing was PBMCs. The chain carries TRBV6-1 and TRBJ1-4; TRBD1 matches 8 bases. The sequence was collected from a young man in good health and CMV-seropositive. In DNA form, the CDR3 reads TGTGCCAGCAGTGAAGGTGACAGGGGAGCTGAAAAACTGTTTTTT. Protein product: CASSEGDRGAEKLFF.